A selection of T cell receptor beta chains follows, all from one sample in a study of shared T cell receptors in the human thymus. The assay was immunoSEQ multiplex PCR, and TCRdb's table has in-frame clones only and misses some. The sample has about 730,000 clones, around 85% seen once. The same data also went into a second study, on human thymus T cells.

Sequenced material: thymocytes. All receptors come from a girl in the first two years of life with a congenital heart defect. CDR3s include the opening cysteine and the closing phenylalanine or tryptophan. D genes are given only for firm matches. A row's size may be missing; if present it is once, few, many or a size class.

j_call v_call clone_size d_call cdr3_aa cdr3_nt
TRBJ1-5 TRBV30 NA TRBD1 CAWRWIRTGHNQPQHF TGTGCCTGGAGATGGATTAGGACAGGACACAATCAGCCCCAGCATTTT
TRBJ1-2 TRBV6-6 NA NA CAGRTGRANYGYTF TGTGCCGGGCGAACAGGGAGGGCTAACTATGGCTACACCTTC
TRBJ2-2 TRBV4-3 NA TRBD1 CASSRGQGAVGELFF TGCGCCAGCAGCCGAGGACAGGGGGCTGTCGGGGAGCTGTTTTTT
TRBJ1-6 TRBV7-9 NA TRBD1 CASSSPGQGESSYNSPLHF TGTGCCAGCAGCTCCCCGGGACAGGGCGAAAGCTCCTATAATTCACCCCTCCACTTT
TRBJ2-3 TRBV4-1 NA NA CASSQEVYLWVWGHTDTQYF TGCGCCAGCAGCCAAGAGGTATATCTTTGGGTGTGGGGCCACACAGATACGCAGTATTTT
TRBJ1-2 TRBV7-2 NA NA CASSSEGANYGYTF TGTGCCAGCAGCTCCGAAGGAGCTAACTATGGCTACACCTTC
TRBJ2-3 TRBV5-1 NA TRBD1 CASSPGQGTDTQYF TGCGCCAGCAGCCCGGGACAGGGAACAGATACGCAGTATTTT
TRBJ1-1 TRBV10-3 few NA CAISDPWLSIEAFF TGTGCCATCAGTGACCCTTGGTTGTCTATTGAAGCTTTCTTT
TRBJ1-2 TRBV6-5 NA NA CASSYSGGGNYYGYTF TGTGCCAGCAGTTACTCCGGGGGGGGGAACTACTATGGCTACACCTTC
TRBJ2-1 TRBV11-3 NA NA CASSRGSYNEQFF TGTGCCAGCAGCCGGGGCTCCTACAATGAGCAGTTCTTC
TRBJ2-1 TRBV5-4 NA TRBD2 CASSIGLGRREQFF TGTGCCAGCAGCATAGGACTAGGACGAAGGGAGCAGTTCTTC
TRBJ2-5 TRBV2 NA NA CASSERQKKRPRGETQYF TGTGCCAGCAGTGAGAGGCAAAAGAAGCGTCCCCGGGGAGAGACCCAGTACTTC
TRBJ1-6 TRBV28 NA NA CASSTLQGYNSPLHF TGTGCCAGCAGTACCCTCCAGGGTTATAATTCACCCCTCCACTTT
TRBJ1-1 TRBV14 once TRBD1 CASSQARQGARTEAFF TGTGCCAGCAGCCAGGCCAGACAGGGGGCGCGCACTGAAGCTTTCTTT
TRBJ1-2 TRBV15 NA NA CATSRGRRTNENTNYGYTF TGTGCCACCAGCAGAGGCCGAAGGACAAACGAAAATACTAACTATGGCTACACCTTC
TRBJ2-1 TRBV19 NA TRBD2 CASSIDSLAGGPSYNEQFF TGTGCCAGTAGTATAGATTCTTTAGCGGGGGGGCCCTCCTACAATGAGCAGTTCTTC
TRBJ1-2 TRBV7-9 few NA CASSLVAGGLQTF TGTGCCAGCAGCTTAGTTGCGGGAGGGCTTCAAACCTTC
TRBJ1-6 TRBV7-3 NA NA CASSTGSNSPLHF TGTGCCAGCAGCACCGGGTCCAATTCACCCCTCCACTTT
TRBJ1-1 TRBV5-4 NA NA CASSFSGDTEAFF TGTGCCAGCAGCTTTAGCGGGGACACTGAAGCTTTCTTT
TRBJ1-3 TRBV5-8 NA NA CASSNRPCGNTIYF TGTGCCAGCAGCAACAGGCCTTGTGGAAACACCATATATTTT
TRBJ2-7 TRBV5-1 NA NA CASSWWGGRRDEQYF TGCGCCAGCAGCTGGTGGGGAGGTAGGCGGGACGAGCAGTACTTC
TRBJ1-1 TRBV30 once TRBD1 CAWSEQDRGVKGTEAFF TGTGCCTGGAGTGAACAGGACAGGGGGGTTAAGGGCACTGAAGCTTTCTTT
TRBJ2-7 TRBV28 NA NA CASSFFTTGLDEQYF TGTGCCAGCAGTTTTTTTACTACCGGTCTGGACGAGCAGTACTTC
TRBJ2-2 TRBV4-1 once NA CASSQDLSNTGELFF TGCGCCAGCAGCCAAGATCTATCGAACACCGGGGAGCTGTTTTTT
TRBJ1-2 TRBV6-6 few TRBD1 CASRETGKTNYGYTF TGTGCCAGCAGGGAGACAGGGAAGACTAACTATGGCTACACCTTC
TRBJ1-1 TRBV2 once NA CASSVGQTEAFF TGTGCCAGCAGTGTTGGCCAGACTGAAGCTTTCTTT
TRBJ1-1 TRBV28 few TRBD1 CASSLGDRGKKRHTEAFF TGTGCCAGCAGTTTAGGGGACAGGGGCAAGAAACGACACACTGAAGCTTTCTTT
TRBJ1-1 TRBV5-6 NA NA CASSAVDTEAFF TGTGCCAGCAGCGCAGTCGACACTGAAGCTTTCTTT
TRBJ1-2 TRBV6-1 NA TRBD1 CASSGAGGNDYGYTF TGTGCCAGCAGTGGGGCAGGGGGAAACGACTATGGCTACACCTTC
TRBJ1-2 TRBV9 NA TRBD1 CASSVGHPGQQLYGYTF TGTGCCAGCAGCGTAGGTCATCCGGGACAGCAGCTCTATGGCTACACCTTC
TRBJ2-1 TRBV6-1 NA TRBD2 CATGAGTSNNEQFF TGTGCCACAGGGGCCGGGACTAGCAACAATGAGCAGTTCTTC
TRBJ2-1 TRBV11-2 NA NA CASSLVGTRQDLAYNEQFF TGTGCCAGCAGCTTAGTTGGGACCCGACAGGATCTAGCCTACAATGAGCAGTTCTTC
TRBJ1-5 TRBV18 NA TRBD1 CASSPAGTGDGSNQPQHF TGTGCCAGCTCACCCGCCGGGACAGGGGACGGAAGCAATCAGCCCCAGCATTTT